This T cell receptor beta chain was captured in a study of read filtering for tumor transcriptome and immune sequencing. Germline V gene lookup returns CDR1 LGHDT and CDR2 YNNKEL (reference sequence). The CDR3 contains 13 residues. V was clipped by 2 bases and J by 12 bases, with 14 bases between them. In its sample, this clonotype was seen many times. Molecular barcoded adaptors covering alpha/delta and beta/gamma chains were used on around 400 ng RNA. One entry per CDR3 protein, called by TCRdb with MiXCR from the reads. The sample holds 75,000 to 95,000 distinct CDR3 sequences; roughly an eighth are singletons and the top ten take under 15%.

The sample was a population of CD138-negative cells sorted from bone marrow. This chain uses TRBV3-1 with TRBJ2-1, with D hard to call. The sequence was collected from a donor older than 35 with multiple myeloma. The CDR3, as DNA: TGTGCCAGCAGCCAAAACCTGGATTCAGTGCAGTTCTTC. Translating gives CASSQNLDSVQFF.